The entry below gives a single T cell receptor beta chain sequence along with its context. The data are from a study of T-cell reconstitution after alpha-beta-depleted transplantation in children. During its preparation, the TCRbeta library received unique molecular identifiers. TCRdb passed the PCR reads through MiXCR, listing each CDR3 protein once. The table lists about 410,000 distinct CDR3 sequences, roughly 20% of them singletons. Germline V gene lookup returns CDR1 MGHRA and CDR2 YSYEKL. J was trimmed by 0 bases and V by 0 bases; bases with no gene match: 18. The CDR3 runs to 22 residues. The genes are TRBV4-1 and TRBJ1-5; 9 bases map to TRBD1. This receptor was obtained from a human donor who donated a stem cell graft to a child with acute myeloid leukemia. The sequenced sample was PBMCs from the stem cell graft donor, obtained from the stem cell graft. For the CDR3, the DNA is TGCGCCAGCAGCCAAGATTTCGTGGGACAGGGTAGGAGCAAATATAGCAATCAGCCCCAGCATTTT. It translates to CASSQDFVGQGRSKYSNQPQHF.